Each of the 17 T cell receptor beta chains below was sequenced from the same sample in a study of shared clonotypes between healthy human individuals. The protocol was immunoSEQ multiplex PCR, while the TCRdb copy is restricted to in-frame clones and leaves out a portion. Of over a million clones listed, 96% were seen once; the top ten hold 0.95% to 1.5%. Sequenced sample: naive CD4+ T cells sorted from blood. The subset was: CD45RA+ positively selected. The receptors were gathered from a man in his thirties or forties in good health.

This chain uses TRBV5-1 with TRBJ1-4; TRBD1 might be the D (5 bases). Germline V lookup: CDR1 SGHRS, CDR2 YFSETQ. The CDR3 is made up of 15 amino acids. V was pared by 3 bases and J by 7 bases, with 16 bases between. For the CDR3, the DNA is TGCGCCAGCAGCTCCCTGGGGGGGGAGAGTGAAAAACTGTTTTTT. It encodes CASSSLGGESEKLFF. Together with reference TRBV5-1 and TRBJ1-4, the CDR3 gives the full variable domain: KAGVTQTPRYLIKTRGQQVTLSCSPISGHRSVSWYQQTPGQGLQFLFEYFSETQRNKGNFPGRFSGRQFSNSRSEMNVSTLELGDSALYLCASSSLGGESEKLFFGSGTQLSVL.

The CDR3 sequence is CASSWPMAPTYRDTQYF. As DNA, the CDR3 is TGTGCCAGCAGTTGGCCCATGGCTCCTACTTATAGAGATACGCAGTATTTT. This chain links TRBV28 with TRBJ2-3; D call uncertain. Germline-derived CDR1 and CDR2 are MDHEN and SYDVKM. The CDR3 has 17 residues. V lost 4 bases, J lost 5 bases, and 22 bases lay in between.

V usage is TRBV30 and J usage is TRBJ2-7; D is uncertain. The V end was cut by 0 bases, the J end by 1 base, with 13 bases between. The CDR3 totals 15 residues. Per germline, CDR1 GTSNPN and CDR2 SVGIG (reference sequence). The CDR3 DNA follows: TGTGCCTGGAGTGTACTCGGTACGCTTTCCTACGAGCAGTACTTC. It translates to CAWSVLGTLSYEQYF.

This clone was seen once. The rearrangement joins TRBV6-6 to TRBJ1-3, with D perhaps matching TRBD1 (6 bases). Trimming took 5 bases from V and 0 from J, leaving 8 bases between them. From germline, CDR1 is MNHNY and CDR2 SVGAGI (reference sequence). The CDR3 has 14 residues. The CDR3 reads CASSDRSSGNTIYF. The CDR3 nucleotides read TGTGCCAGCAGTGACAGGAGCTCTGGAAACACCATATATTTT.

V is TRBV6-6 and J is TRBJ2-7; no clear D gene. Trimming removed 7 bases at V and 0 bases at J, with 13 bases between. The CDR3 runs to 14 residues. Germline CDR1 reads MNHNY; CDR2 reads SVGAGI (reference sequence). CDR3 residues: CASNAQESSYEQYF. CDR3 coding DNA: TGTGCCAGCAACGCCCAGGAGAGCTCCTACGAGCAGTACTTC.

The sample holds one count of this clone. This chain uses TRBV28 with TRBJ2-7, with 10 bases aligning to TRBD2. Per the germline V gene, CDR1 is MDHEN and CDR2 is SYDVKM. The V gene end was trimmed by 1 base and the J gene end by 0 bases; junction bases not matched to a gene: 3. This CDR3 is built from 16 residues. In DNA, the CDR3 is TGTGCCAGCAGTTTATCCGCTAGCGGGAGCTCCTACGAGCAGTACTTC. Protein sequence: CASSLSASGSSYEQYF. Using reference TRBV28 and TRBJ2-7 for the parts outside the CDR3, the full variable domain is DVKVTQSSRYLVKRTGEKVFLECVQDMDHENMFWYRQDPGLGLRLIYFSYDVKMKEKGDIPEGYSVSREKKERFSLILESASTNQTSMYLCASSLSASGSSYEQYFGPGTRLTVT.

This rearrangement joins TRBV5-1 to TRBJ2-3; D is uncertain. Germline V lookup: CDR1 SGHRS, CDR2 YFSETQ. This CDR3 spans 14 amino acids. The V and J ends lost 3 bases and 3 bases respectively, with 11 bases between them. CDR3 sequence reads: CASSSGPRTDTQYF. CDR3 nucleotides: TGCGCCAGCAGCTCAGGACCCCGTACAGATACGCAGTATTTT.

The chain carries TRBV7-8 and TRBJ2-2; 8 nucleotides line up with TRBD1. From germline, CDR1 is SGHVS and CDR2 FQNEAQ. This CDR3 is 17 amino acids long. V was pared by 2 bases and J by 6 bases, with 11 bases of the junction left unmatched. The CDR3 region has the DNA TGTGCCAGCAGCTTATATCGGACAGGGAGGTATTCCGGGGAGCTGTTTTTT. It encodes CASSLYRTGRYSGELFF.

The chain has TRBV9 and TRBJ1-4; D gene unclear. V was trimmed by 8 bases and J by 3 bases, leaving 14 bases between them. Germline values: CDR1 SGDLS, CDR2 YYNGEE. The CDR3 consists of 14 residues. CDR3 residues: CASTTDPSNEKLFF. Here the CDR3 DNA reads TGTGCCAGTACGACCGATCCGTCTAATGAAAAACTGTTTTTT.

The V call is TRBV9, the J call TRBJ2-7, with a possible D match to TRBD1 (5 bases). The CDR3 has 14 amino acids. Germline V lookup: CDR1 SGDLS, CDR2 YYNGEE. Trimming took 0 bases from V and 1 from J, leaving 8 bases between them. The CDR3 coding sequence is TGTGCCAGCAGCGTAGATGGGGCTTCCTACGAGCAGTACTTC. Translation gives CASSVDGASYEQYF.

V usage is TRBV28 and J usage is TRBJ2-2, with a weak D call TRBD1 (5 bases). This CDR3 has 14 residues. The V end was cut by 3 bases, the J end by 6 bases, with 11 bases between. Germline V CDR1 and CDR2: MDHEN, SYDVKM. CDR3 coding DNA: TGTGCCAGCAGTTTTCAGGGTGGTTCCGGGGAGCTGTTTTTT. This codes for CASSFQGGSGELFF.

V and J are TRBV7-2 and TRBJ2-3; weak D call: TRBD2 (6 bases). The CDR3 is made up of 14 amino acids. Germline assignment: CDR1 SGHTA and CDR2 FQGNSA. V dropped 5 bases and J dropped 2 bases, with 11 bases sitting between them. The CDR3 loop reads CASSAGGNTDTQYF. The DNA of the CDR3 is TGTGCCAGCAGCGCCGGGGGTAACACAGATACGCAGTATTTT.

This clone showed up just once. The V and J genes are TRBV9 and TRBJ2-7, with 10 bases matching TRBD1. The CDR3 totals 19 residues. V lost 0 bases to trimming and J lost 4 bases; unmatched junction nucleotides: 16. Germline V gene data show CDR1 as SGDLS and CDR2 as YYNGEE. The CDR3 here is CASSVEDAGTGAGVYEQYF. The CDR3, as DNA: TGTGCCAGCAGCGTAGAAGATGCCGGGACAGGGGCGGGGGTTTACGAGCAGTACTTC.

In regard to this clone: A read error may produce the germline difference seen at one junction end. The chain uses TRBV2 and TRBJ2-7, with no clear D. The CDR3 runs 12 residues. Germline CDR1 reads SNHLY; CDR2 reads FYNNEI. The CDR3 region is CASSPGVYGQYF. CDR3 bases: TGTGCCAGCAGTCCTGGAGTGTACGGGCAGTACTTC.

V and J are TRBV5-1 and TRBJ2-2, with a possible D match to TRBD1 (6 bases). The V gene lost 4 bases and the J gene lost 6 bases, with 13 bases spanning the gap. The CDR3 sequence is 14 residues long. CDR1 SGHRS and CDR2 YFSETQ come from the germline V gene. CDR3 nucleotides: TGCGCCAGCAGCGCTACACAGGGTCCCGGGGAGCTGTTTTTT. This gives the protein CASSATQGPGELFF.

V gene TRBV18 combines with J gene TRBJ2-1; tentatively, D is TRBD2 (5 bases). The germline V gene encodes CDR1 KGHSH and CDR2 LQKENI. V was trimmed by 6 bases and J by 4 bases, leaving 10 bases between them. This CDR3 contains 13 residues. DNA for the CDR3: TGTGCCAGCTCGTCTCTAGCATACAATGAGCAGTTCTTC. Amino acids: CASSSLAYNEQFF.

This sequence joins TRBV20-1 and TRBJ1-1; D is unresolved. The CDR3 spans 11 residues. Germline V lookup: CDR1 DFQATT, CDR2 SNEGSKA (reference sequence). V lost 3 bases to trimming and J lost 6 bases, with 8 bases between them. The CDR3 DNA reads TGCAGTGCTAGCGCGGCCGCTGAAGCTTTCTTT. As protein: CSASAAAEAFF.